The following is a TCR beta chain sequence with its context. This clone's antigen is unknown. Base qualities are not recorded, but no much larger clone differs from it by a single base. CDR1 is given as MNHEY and CDR2 as SMNVEV, both from the germline V gene (reference sequence). Unmatched junction bases come to 4, with V trimmed by 4 bases and J by 2 bases. The CDR3 holds 15 amino acids from the cysteine to the phenylalanine. CDR3 DNA only is kept here, 45 bases in frame from base 1. This entry belongs to a study of shared clonotypes between healthy human individuals (TCRdb year 2020). General notes on the study: A couple of women and a few men aged 18 to 49 years were included in the cohort. Per donor, three plates each were used for CD4 naive and CD4 memory, two for CD8 naive, and one for CD8 memory. To estimate repertoire size and how much clonotypes are shared between individuals, the study performed deep sequencing of blood TCR repertoires from roughly five healthy adults. Libraries were prepared and TCR repertoires were sequenced by different laboratories using diverse techniques, in order to increase sequencing depth and limit assay-specific biases. Between about 0.8 and 9.5 billion PBMCs per donor were obtained by leukapheresis. The investigation overall reported the following: Larger estimated clonotype richness was generally found for naive subsets than for memory subsets. Even with the large sequencing depth, rarefaction of the sorted-subset datasets indicated that sequencing was incomplete. Pairwise subsampling indicated that sequencing depth was expected to affect the degree of clonotype sharing among donors. About 4.5% of naive CD4, 3% to 3.5% of naive CD8, roughly 2.4% of memory CD4, and 0.4% of memory CD8 clonotypes were shared across a few donors. Only blood was sampled, and tissue TCR repertoires likely differ from those in blood. Because the study included only a small number of donors, the genetic and exposure-history diversity represented was limited. Clonotypes shared by all four sorted-subset donors showed higher generation probabilities than non-shared clonotypes.

For the CD8 naive samples, CD45RO-negative cells were positively selected for CCR7, yielding a CD45RA+CCR7+ population from which TemRA cells were excluded. The donors were healthy, HIV-negative adults with no recently reported acute infections or vaccinations. All donors were Caucasian adults living in Nashville, Tennessee, USA. After blood collection by leukapheresis, PBMCs were isolated using Ficoll-Histopaque density gradient centrifugation and then cryopreserved in the vapor phase of liquid nitrogen. Analytical flow cytometry was used to check the purity and quantity of every magnetically sorted T cell population. From each sorted fraction, genomic DNA was isolated and quantified by UV absorbance on a Nanodrop 2000c. TCR CDR3 regions were amplified from genomic DNA by multiplex PCR using the deep immunoSEQ assay. Genomic DNA extracted from each cell subset was distributed evenly over all wells of several immunoSEQ 96-well plates, and each plate served as one replicate. For sorted subsets, about 200 ng genomic DNA, equal to 25,000 to 35,000 T cell genomes, was loaded into each replicate PCR. Purified libraries were measured with a Qubit 3.0 fluorometer, size-checked on a Bioanalyzer 2100, and measured again with the KAPA Library Quantification kit. Every immunoSEQ 96-well plate was sequenced on a dedicated single-read 150-cycle Illumina NextSeq 550 flow cell. The original pipeline was this. Because only junctional sequences without quality scores were contained in the immunoSEQ output, filtering matching that applied to full-length reads could not be performed. To assign V/J genes and CDR3, sequences were annotated using PyIR, a Python wrapper for IgBLAST v1.9, with IMGT germline references. Reads with weak V/J assignments (E-value above 1e-6), missing CDR3, stop codons, out-of-frame junctions, or ambiguous translated residues were removed. A V3J clonotype was defined by an identical inferred V gene, J gene, and CDR3 amino acid sequence. The percentage overlap between two repertoires was calculated by dividing the number of shared unique clonotypes by the size of the smaller repertoire. Repertoire richness was assessed with RTK rarefaction, the Chao1 estimator, and Recon v2.1 estimates of unobserved clonotypes. Generation probabilities were computed with OLGA for all TCRbeta clonotypes obtained by the gDNA method from a few donors. In TCRdb, the immuneACCESS table is reduced to in-frame sequences with V and J assigned. These tables do not hold every clone; where another copy was compared, an unresolved V gene accounts for under half, and the others remain unexplained. D and trimming were read from the DNA, whereas the V and J calls and clone size are those reported in that table. The table for this sample lists roughly 810,000 clones; about 96% of them were counted only once. The biggest ten clones account for roughly 0.23% of the sample.

What was sequenced was naive CD8+ T cells sorted from blood. The cell subset or site label here, explained by the study, means: CD45RA+CCR7+. The origin of this receptor is a man younger than 45 in good health. Recombination linked TRBV27 to TRBJ2-1; 8 nucleotides in the junction match TRBD1. The CDR3 here reads CASSWTGPPYNEQFF. The DNA sequence reads TGTGCCAGCAGTTGGACAGGGCCGCCCTACAATGAGCAGTTCTTC.